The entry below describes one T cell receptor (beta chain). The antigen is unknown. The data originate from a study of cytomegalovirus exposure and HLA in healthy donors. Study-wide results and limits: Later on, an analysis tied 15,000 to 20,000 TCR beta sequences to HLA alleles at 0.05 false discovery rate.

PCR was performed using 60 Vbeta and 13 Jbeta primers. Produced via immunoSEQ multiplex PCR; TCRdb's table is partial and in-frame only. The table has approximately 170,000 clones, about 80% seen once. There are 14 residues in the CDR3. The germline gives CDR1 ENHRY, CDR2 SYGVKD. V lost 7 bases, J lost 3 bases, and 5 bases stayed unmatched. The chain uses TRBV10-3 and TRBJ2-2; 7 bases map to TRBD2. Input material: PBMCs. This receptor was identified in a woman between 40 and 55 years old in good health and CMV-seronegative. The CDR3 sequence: CAIKPGRDTGELFF. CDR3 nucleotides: TGTGCCATCAAACCAGGGAGGGACACCGGGGAGCTGTTTTTT.